The 29 T cell receptor beta chains below come from one sample, sequenced in a study of T-cell reconstitution after alpha-beta-depleted transplantation in children. TCRbeta library construction was performed incorporating unique molecular identifiers. TCRdb itself ran the PCR reads through MiXCR, one entry per CDR3 protein. This sample yields over 550,000 distinct CDR3 sequences, of which roughly a tenth are seen a single time; less than 5% belongs to the top ten. The source was PBMCs from the stem cell graft donor, collected from the stem cell graft. These receptors originate from a human donor who donated a stem cell graft to a child with acute myeloid leukemia.

This rearrangement joins TRBV20-1 to TRBJ2-5; 10 bases match TRBD2. The CDR3 extends over 14 amino acids. Trimming removed 4 bases from V and 6 bases from J; junction bases left unmatched: 8. The germline gives CDR1 DFQATT, CDR2 SNEGSKA (reference sequence). The CDR3 sequence: CSATSGSGLKTQYF. The CDR3 nucleotides are TGCAGTGCTACTAGCGGGAGTGGGTTAAAGACCCAGTACTTC.

The chain joins TRBV6-5 to TRBJ2-1; D call uncertain. The CDR3 extends over 16 amino acids. CDR1 and CDR2 from the germline V gene are MNHEY and SVGAGI. Deletions cut 2 bases from V and 0 bases from J, with 11 bases between. For the CDR3, the DNA is TGTGCCAGCAGTTACGCTCCGCCAAGCTCCTACAATGAGCAGTTCTTC. As protein: CASSYAPPSSYNEQFF.

Notes on this clonotype: A read error may produce the germline difference seen at one junction end. The V call is TRBV7-2, the J call TRBJ1-2; no firm D call. The CDR3 is made up of 15 amino acids. Germline assignment: CDR1 SGHTA and CDR2 FQGNSA. CDR3 loop: CASSFRAENLYRYTF. In nucleotides, the CDR3 is TGTGCCAGCAGCTTTCGGGCAGAGAATCTCTATCGCTACACCTTC. Variable domain in full (rest from reference TRBV7-2 and TRBJ1-2): GAGVSQSPSNKVTEKGKDVELRCDPISGHTALYWYRQSLGQGLEFLIYFQGNSAPDKSGLPSDRFSAERTGGSVSTLTIQRTQQEDSAVYLCASSFRAENLYRYTFGSGTRLTVV.

The rearrangement links TRBV7-3 to TRBJ2-7; unclear D gene. The CDR3 totals 13 residues. The V gene's germline CDR1 is SGHTA and CDR2 FQGTGA. V shed 5 bases and J shed 6 bases, with 14 bases lying between them. In DNA form, the CDR3 reads TGTGCCAGCAGCGACGCCCCGGGCGGCGAGCAGTACTTC. Protein: CASSDAPGGEQYF.

This clonotype came up many times. The genes are TRBV24-1 and TRBJ2-1; 7 bases match TRBD1. Germline trimming cut 4 bases from V and 4 bases from J; bases unmatched to any gene: 15. Per the germline V gene, CDR1 is KGHDR and CDR2 is SFDVKD. The CDR3 is 18 amino acids. As DNA, the CDR3 is TGTGCCACCAGTGAAACCGGGTCCCAAAGGGGGCTTTACAATGAGCAGTTCTTC. Translated, it gives CATSETGSQRGLYNEQFF.

About this clonotype: Its ends do not fully match the called genes, so a read error is possible. The chain recombines TRBV20-1 with TRBJ2-5; TRBD2 might be the D (6 bases). This CDR3 is 13 amino acids long. Germline values: CDR1 DFQATT, CDR2 SNEGSKA (reference sequence). Written as DNA, the CDR3 is TGTTGCGGGGAAAGGGAGAGGCAAGAGACCCAGTACTTC. Protein: CCGERERQETQYF.

In its sample, this clonotype was seen a few times. V usage is TRBV12-3 or TRBV12-4 and J usage is TRBJ2-2; 10 bases fit TRBD1. This CDR3 has 15 amino acids. The V segment lost 5 bases and the J segment 7 bases; nucleotides outside the gene matches: 7. The DNA for the CDR3 is TGTGCCAGCAGTCATAGACAGGGGGCGGTCGGGGAGCTGTTTTTT. Translating gives CASSHRQGAVGELFF.

The chain recombines TRBV4-3 with TRBJ1-2; D remains unclear. CDR1 LGHNA and CDR2 YSLEER come from the germline V gene. This CDR3 spans 16 amino acids. Trimming removed 0 bases at V and 2 bases at J, with 13 bases between. CDR3 coding DNA: TGCGCCAGCAGCCAAGATAGGGAACAGACAAACTATGGCTACACCTTC. Amino acids: CASSQDREQTNYGYTF.

This clonotype occurred a few times. V gene TRBV12-3 or TRBV12-4 combines with J gene TRBJ1-2, with 7 bases identical to TRBD1. V trimming: 7 bases; J trimming: 8 bases; junction bases outside the gene matches: 7. The CDR3 length is 12 residues. The chain's CDR3 is CASTTGVYGYTF. The CDR3 DNA reads as TGTGCCAGCACCACAGGGGTTTACGGCTACACCTTC.

The chain combines TRBV7-3 with TRBJ2-1; 12 bases map to TRBD2. The V gene end was trimmed by 5 bases and the J gene end by 9 bases; junction bases not matched to a gene: 8. In germline, CDR1 is SGHTA, CDR2 FQGTGA. CDR3 length: 15 amino acids. CDR3 loop: CASSPRGLAGSEQFF. The CDR3 DNA reads TGTGCCAGCAGCCCCCGGGGACTAGCGGGTAGTGAGCAGTTCTTC.

The V call is TRBV20-1, the J call TRBJ2-5, with D tentatively TRBD2 (5 bases). The germline V gene encodes CDR1 DFQATT and CDR2 SNEGSKA (reference sequence). V lost 5 bases, J lost 5 bases, and 15 bases lay in between. The CDR3 length is 13 residues. The CDR3 nucleotides read TGCAGTGCTCTAGCAGCACCCGGGGAGACCCAGTACTTC. It specifies CSALAAPGETQYF.

This clonotype was counted only a few times. The chain joins TRBV20-1 to TRBJ2-7; D perhaps matches TRBD2 (5 bases). The CDR3 has 16 residues. Germline V lookup: CDR1 DFQATT, CDR2 SNEGSKA (reference sequence). Trimming pared 0 bases from V and 6 bases from J, leaving 21 bases between. In DNA, the CDR3 is TGCAGTGCTAGAGATTACCTAGCAAGTTCGTCGGTCGAGCAGTACTTC. Translation gives CSARDYLASSSVEQYF.

This clonotype was detected many times. This sequence joins TRBV28 and TRBJ2-6, with 8 bases lining up with TRBD1. Germline CDR1 and CDR2: MDHEN and SYDVKM. The CDR3 extends over 17 amino acids. Trimming took 6 bases from V and 0 from J; bases not matched to a gene: 7. CDR3 region: CASSGQGRLSGANVLTF. The DNA of the CDR3 is TGTGCCAGCAGCGGACAGGGAAGACTCTCTGGGGCCAACGTCCTGACTTTC.

Ten or more counts support this clonotype. V is TRBV29-1 and J is TRBJ2-7; 12 bases line up with TRBD2. The CDR3 loop spans 13 amino acids. V was clipped by 5 bases and J by 3 bases; unmatched bases: 2. CDR1 is SQVTM and CDR2 is ANQGSEA in the germline V gene. As DNA, the CDR3 is TGCAGCGTTCGGACTAGCGGGAACTACGAGCAGTACTTC. Translated: CSVRTSGNYEQYF.

This clonotype was recorded at least ten times. V is TRBV29-1 and J is TRBJ1-2; possible D gene TRBD1, 6 bases. V was pared by 6 bases and J by 7 bases, with 18 bases between. The CDR3 is 13 amino acids. The germline V gene encodes CDR1 SQVTM and CDR2 ANQGSEA. CDR3 region: CSVEIPGELGYTF. The CDR3 DNA is TGCAGCGTCGAGATTCCAGGGGAGCTTGGCTACACCTTC.

The chain carries TRBV6-2 or TRBV6-3 and TRBJ1-1; the match to TRBD1 covers 8 bases. Germline lookup yields CDR1 MNHEY and CDR2 SVGEGT. With V trimmed by 7 bases and J by 0 bases, 7 bases remained unmatched. This CDR3 is 15 amino acids long. The CDR3 region has the DNA TGTGCCAGCACCCGACAGGGGATTATGAACACTGAAGCTTTCTTT. This codes for CASTRQGIMNTEAFF.

This clonotype has ten or more counts. The chain is built from TRBV12-3 or TRBV12-4 and TRBJ2-3; the D is unclear. The ends were cut back, 3 bases at V and 4 bases at J, with 8 bases in the middle. CDR3 length equals 13 residues. This CDR3 reads CASSLPPPDTQYF. The CDR3 region has the DNA TGTGCCAGCAGTTTGCCCCCCCCAGATACGCAGTATTTT.

The chain joins TRBV5-6 to TRBJ2-7; D tentatively fits TRBD1 or TRBD2 (8 bases each). In germline, CDR1 is SGHDT, CDR2 YYEEEE. This CDR3 comprises 17 residues. Trimming removed 4 bases from V and 4 bases from J, with 24 bases in between. The CDR3 here is CASSPGSGQGLGYEQYF. The CDR3, as DNA: TGTGCCAGCAGCCCCGGGAGCGGACAGGGACTAGGTTACGAGCAGTACTTC.

There are many counts of this clonotype. This chain joins TRBV29-1 and TRBJ2-1, with a weak D call TRBD2 (5 bases). V gave up 5 bases and J gave up 6 bases, with 14 bases separating them. Germline V gene lookup returns CDR1 SQVTM and CDR2 ANQGSEA. The CDR3 length is 13 residues. The CDR3 DNA is TGCAGCGTTCGCGGGTGGCTTGGCAATGAGCAGTTCTTC. Translating gives CSVRGWLGNEQFF.

This clonotype was seen at least ten times. This rearrangement joins TRBV10-2 to TRBJ2-7, with 8 bases matching TRBD2. The CDR3 is made up of 17 amino acids. Looked up from germline, CDR1 is WSHSY and CDR2 is SAAADI. Trimming cost V 1 base and J 6 bases; bases outside gene matches: 14. The CDR3, as DNA: TGCGCCAGCAGTGAGTTACCCGGGACTAGAGGTTTAGGCGAGCAGTACTTC. It yields the protein CASSELPGTRGLGEQYF.

This clonotype appeared a few times. This chain joins TRBV19 and TRBJ2-1; TRBD2 matches at 12 bases. Trimming took 3 bases from V and 9 from J; bases not matched to a gene: 9. This CDR3 is built from 16 residues. Germline V CDR1 and CDR2: LNHDA, SQIVND (reference sequence). CDR3 amino acids: CASSMTSGSWGGEQFF. The CDR3 nucleotides read TGTGCCAGTAGTATGACTAGCGGGAGTTGGGGGGGTGAGCAGTTCTTC.

This clonotype was seen repeatedly, ten times or more. The CDR3 protein is CASRGGQRLAGRTDTQYF. The CDR3 nucleotides read TGTGCCAGCAGGGGGGGACAGCGACTAGCGGGACGCACAGATACGCAGTATTTT. The rearrangement joins TRBV12-3 or TRBV12-4 to TRBJ2-3; 11 positions agree with TRBD2. V shed 6 bases and J 1 base; nucleotides not matched to a gene: 12. The CDR3 runs 18 residues.

This clonotype came up once. The rearrangement uses TRBV7-2 and TRBJ1-5; D unresolved. The CDR3 length is 13 residues. Trimming left V 0 bases short and J 3 bases short, with 3 bases between. Germline lookup yields CDR1 SGHTA and CDR2 FQGNSA. CDR3 in amino acids: CASSLAINQPQHF. CDR3 nucleotide sequence: TGTGCCAGCAGCTTAGCCATCAATCAGCCCCAGCATTTT.

The chain employs TRBV5-1 and TRBJ2-3; no clear D gene. Germline V gene lookup returns CDR1 SGHRS and CDR2 YFSETQ. The CDR3 covers 13 residues. The germline V and J ends were trimmed by 2 bases and 4 bases, with 8 bases remaining between them. The CDR3 reads CASSLLNPDTQYF. The CDR3 DNA is TGCGCCAGCAGCTTACTGAACCCAGATACGCAGTATTTT.

This chain uses TRBV6-2 or TRBV6-3 with TRBJ2-5, with D perhaps given as TRBD1 or TRBD2 (5 bases each). V was clipped by 0 bases and J by 2 bases, with 13 bases between them. Germline CDR1 and CDR2: MNHEY and SVGEGT. This CDR3 contains 16 residues. CDR3 sequence (DNA): TGTGCCAGCAGTTACTCGATGAGGGGACGACAAGAGACCCAGTACTTC. Translation gives CASSYSMRGRQETQYF.

The chain couples TRBV30 to TRBJ1-6; the D gene is possibly TRBD1 (5 bases). Germline CDR1 GTSNPN, CDR2 SVGIG (reference sequence). V was cut by 2 bases and J by 7 bases, with 9 bases left in between. The CDR3 is 13 residues long. The CDR3 region is CAWSYGTNSPLHF. The CDR3 DNA is TGTGCCTGGAGTTATGGGACCAATTCACCCCTCCACTTT.

This clonotype has ten or more counts. The chain joins TRBV7-9 to TRBJ2-1; TRBD2 matches 7 bases. This CDR3 region has 15 residues. CDR1 and CDR2 (germline): SEHNR, FQNEAQ (reference sequence). V was clipped by 7 bases and J by 5 bases; unmatched bases: 11. The DNA for the CDR3 is TGTGCCAGCAACACTGGGGGACTAAGGGACAATGAGCAGTTCTTC. Translated: CASNTGGLRDNEQFF. The whole variable domain, filled in from reference TRBV7-9 and TRBJ2-1, reads DTGVSQNPRHKITKRGQNVTFRCDPISEHNRLYWYRQTLGQGPEFLTYFQNEAQLEKSRLLSDRFSAERPKGSFSTLEIQRTEQGDSAMYLCASNTGGLRDNEQFFGPGTRLTVL.

This clonotype appeared many times. The chain uses TRBV29-1 and TRBJ2-3; D possibly corresponds to TRBD2 (5 bases). CDR3 size: 13 residues. CDR1 is SQVTM and CDR2 is ANQGSEA in the germline V gene. V lost 8 bases and J lost 0, with 12 bases in between. CDR3 in amino acids: CSYSGVSTDTQYF. In DNA, the CDR3 is TGCAGCTACAGCGGAGTTAGCACAGATACGCAGTATTTT.

This clonotype was counted between two and nine times. This chain links TRBV4-2 with TRBJ1-1; D unresolved. The CDR3 runs 14 residues. V lost 1 base and J lost 4, with 10 bases in between. Looked up from germline, CDR1 is LGHNA and CDR2 is YNFKEQ. The CDR3 sequence: CASSQGDGFTEAFF. The CDR3, as DNA: TGTGCCAGCAGCCAAGGAGACGGATTCACTGAAGCTTTCTTT.